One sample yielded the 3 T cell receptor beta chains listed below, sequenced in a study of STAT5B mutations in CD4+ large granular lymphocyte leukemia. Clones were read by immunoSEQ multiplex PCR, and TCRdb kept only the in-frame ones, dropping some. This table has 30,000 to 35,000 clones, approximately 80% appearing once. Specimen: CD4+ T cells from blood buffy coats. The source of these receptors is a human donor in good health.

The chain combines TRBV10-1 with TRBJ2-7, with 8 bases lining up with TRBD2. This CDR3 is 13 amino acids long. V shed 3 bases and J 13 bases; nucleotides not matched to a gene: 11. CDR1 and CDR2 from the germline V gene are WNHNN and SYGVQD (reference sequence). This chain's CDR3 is CASSEGRVAGYYF. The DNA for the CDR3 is TGCGCCAGCAGTGAAGGTCGGGTAGCGGGATATTACTTC.

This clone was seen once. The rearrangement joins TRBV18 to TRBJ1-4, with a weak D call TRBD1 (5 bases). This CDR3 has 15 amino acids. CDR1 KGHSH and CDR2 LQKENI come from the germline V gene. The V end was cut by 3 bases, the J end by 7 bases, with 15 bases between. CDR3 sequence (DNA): TGTGCCAGCTCACCGGAAGGACATGTCTTTGAAAAACTGTTTTTT. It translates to CASSPEGHVFEKLFF.

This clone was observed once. The CDR3 protein is CARSRRVYYNEQFF. CDR3 in DNA: TGTGCCAGAAGCCGGAGGGTCTACTACAATGAGCAGTTCTTC. The V call is TRBV5-3, the J call TRBJ2-1, with D tentatively TRBD2 (6 bases). TRBV5-3 is an ORF, with its function uncertain. Trimming left V 4 bases short and J 3 bases short, with 11 bases between. The CDR3 covers 14 residues.